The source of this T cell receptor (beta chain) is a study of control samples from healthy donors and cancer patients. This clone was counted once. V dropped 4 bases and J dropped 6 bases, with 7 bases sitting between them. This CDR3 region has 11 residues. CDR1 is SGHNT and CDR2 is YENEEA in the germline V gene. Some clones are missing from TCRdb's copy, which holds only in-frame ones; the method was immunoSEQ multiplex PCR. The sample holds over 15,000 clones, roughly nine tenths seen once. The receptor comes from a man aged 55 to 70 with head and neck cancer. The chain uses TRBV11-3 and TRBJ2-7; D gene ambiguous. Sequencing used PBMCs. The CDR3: CASSSSSEQYF. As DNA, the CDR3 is TGTGCCAGCAGCTCCTCGAGCGAGCAGTACTTC.